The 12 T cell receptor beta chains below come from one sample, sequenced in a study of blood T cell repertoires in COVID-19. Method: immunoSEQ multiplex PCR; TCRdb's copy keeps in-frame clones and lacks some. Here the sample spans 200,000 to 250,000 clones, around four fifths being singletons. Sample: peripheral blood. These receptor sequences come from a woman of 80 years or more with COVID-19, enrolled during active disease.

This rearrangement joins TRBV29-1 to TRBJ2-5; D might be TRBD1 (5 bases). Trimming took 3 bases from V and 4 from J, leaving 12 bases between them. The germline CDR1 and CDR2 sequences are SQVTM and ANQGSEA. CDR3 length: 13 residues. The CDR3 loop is CSVEIPGIETQYF. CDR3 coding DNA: TGCAGCGTTGAGATCCCAGGGATAGAGACCCAGTACTTC. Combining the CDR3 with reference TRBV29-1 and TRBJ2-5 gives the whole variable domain SAVISQKPSRDICQRGTSLTIQCQVDSQVTMMFWYRQQPGQSLTLIATANQGSEATYESGFVIDKFPISRPNLTFSTLTVSNMSPEDSSIYLCSVEIPGIETQYFGPGTRLLVL.

The CDR3 sequence: CASSGGIAGGLSDEQYF. DNA of the CDR3: TGTGCCAGCAGTGGAGGGATAGCGGGAGGGCTCTCTGATGAGCAGTATTTT. The chain recombines TRBV2 with TRBJ2-3; 11 bases line up with TRBD2. V shed 4 bases and J 11 bases; nucleotides not matched to a gene: 17. Germline V gives CDR1 SNHLY, CDR2 FYNNEI. The CDR3 runs 17 residues.

The CDR3 loop reads CASSLRGGNQPQHF. Here the CDR3 DNA reads TGTGCCAGCAGCTTGAGAGGTGGGAATCAGCCCCAGCATTTT. The chain uses TRBV5-6 and TRBJ1-5; no clear D gene. Germline V gene lookup returns CDR1 SGHDT and CDR2 YYEEEE. V was trimmed by 1 base and J by 4 bases, leaving 9 bases between them. This CDR3 region has 14 residues.

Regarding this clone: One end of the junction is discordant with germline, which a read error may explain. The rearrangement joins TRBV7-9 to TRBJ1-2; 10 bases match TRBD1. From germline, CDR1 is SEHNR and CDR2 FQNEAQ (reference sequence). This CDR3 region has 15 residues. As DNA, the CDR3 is TGTGCCAGCACCCTAGCCCGCGGGGGGGACAGGGGTCCAGCCTTC. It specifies CASTLARGGDRGPAF.

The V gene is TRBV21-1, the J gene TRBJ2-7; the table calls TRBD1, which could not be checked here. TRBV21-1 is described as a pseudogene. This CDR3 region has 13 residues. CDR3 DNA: TGTGCCAGCAGCTCCAGAAACTCCTACGAGCAGTACTTC. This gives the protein CASSSRNSYEQYF.

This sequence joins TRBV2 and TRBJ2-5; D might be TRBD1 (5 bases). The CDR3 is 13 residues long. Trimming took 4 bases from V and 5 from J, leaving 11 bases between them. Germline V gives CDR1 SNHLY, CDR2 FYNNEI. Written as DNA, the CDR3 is TGTGCCAGCAGTGGACAGACGGGTGAGACCCAGTACTTC. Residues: CASSGQTGETQYF. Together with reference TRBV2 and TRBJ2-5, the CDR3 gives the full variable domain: EPEVTQTPSHQVTQMGQEVILRCVPISNHLYFYWYRQILGQKVEFLVSFYNNEISEKSEIFDDQFSVERPDGSNFTLKIRSTKLEDSAMYFCASSGQTGETQYFGPGTRLLVL.

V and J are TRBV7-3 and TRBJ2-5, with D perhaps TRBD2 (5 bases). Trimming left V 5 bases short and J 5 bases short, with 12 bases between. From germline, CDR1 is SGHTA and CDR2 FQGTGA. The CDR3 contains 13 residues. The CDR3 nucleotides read TGTGCCAGCAGCCCTGGAGGAAGTGAGACCCAGTACTTC. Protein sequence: CASSPGGSETQYF.

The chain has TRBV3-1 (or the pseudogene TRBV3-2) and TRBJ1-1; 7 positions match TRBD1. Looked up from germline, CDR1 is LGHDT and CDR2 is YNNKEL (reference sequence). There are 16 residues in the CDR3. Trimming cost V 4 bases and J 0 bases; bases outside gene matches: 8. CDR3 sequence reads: CASSLKDRLMNTEAFF. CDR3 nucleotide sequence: TGTGCCAGCAGCCTTAAGGACAGGCTCATGAACACTGAAGCTTTCTTT.

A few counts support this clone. The CDR3 DNA sequence: TGTGCCAGCGGTACAACGGCGGGCGGCTACACCTTC. Amino acid sequence: CASGTTAGGYTF. The chain uses TRBV27 and TRBJ1-2; no clear D gene. The CDR3 is 12 amino acids. The V gene's germline CDR1 is MNHEY and CDR2 SMNVEV (reference sequence). V was cut by 8 bases and J by 8 bases, with 15 bases left in between.

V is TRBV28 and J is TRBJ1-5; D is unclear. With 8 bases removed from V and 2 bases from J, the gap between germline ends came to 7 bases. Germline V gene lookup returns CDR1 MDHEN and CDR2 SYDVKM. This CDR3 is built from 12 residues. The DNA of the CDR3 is TGTGCCAGCGGGCCAGGCAATCAGCCCCAGCATTTT. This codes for CASGPGNQPQHF.

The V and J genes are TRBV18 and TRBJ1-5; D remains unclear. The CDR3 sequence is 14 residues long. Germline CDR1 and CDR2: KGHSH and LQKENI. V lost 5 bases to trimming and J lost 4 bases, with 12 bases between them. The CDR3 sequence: CASSELAINQPQHF. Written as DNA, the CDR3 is TGTGCCAGCTCAGAATTAGCGATTAATCAGCCCCAGCATTTT.

In DNA, the CDR3 is TGTGCCAGCAGTGAAACGGTTAGCTCCTACAATGAGCAGTTCTTC. Translated: CASSETVSSYNEQFF. The rearrangement joins TRBV2 to TRBJ2-1; D uncertain. V dropped 2 bases and J dropped 0 bases, with 8 bases sitting between them. Germline CDR1 reads SNHLY; CDR2 reads FYNNEI. CDR3 length: 15 amino acids.